These 11 T cell receptor beta chains came from one sample sequenced in a study of CD8+ T cells in alopecia areata. Following extraction, RNA underwent reverse transcription to cDNA, which served as the sequencing template. TCRdb's table, derived via immunoSEQ multiplex PCR, lists solely in-frame clones and lacks some. The sample yields more than 110,000 clones, about 60% seen once. Sample: CD4+ T cells sorted from blood, taken at week 0. These receptors were obtained from a human donor with alopecia areata.

The genes are TRBV29-1 and TRBJ2-2; D call uncertain. Germline V gene lookup returns CDR1 SQVTM and CDR2 ANQGSEA. This CDR3 comprises 14 residues. Deletions cut 4 bases from V and 3 bases from J, with 12 bases between. The CDR3 sequence: CSVGRLKDTGELFF. In DNA form, the CDR3 reads TGCAGCGTTGGACGCTTGAAGGACACCGGGGAGCTGTTTTTT.

The chain uses TRBV10-3 and TRBJ1-1; no firm D call. Germline V gene lookup returns CDR1 ENHRY and CDR2 SYGVKD. Between the trimmed V and J ends, which lost 4 bases and 5 bases, there was a span of 14 bases. This CDR3 has 14 amino acids. The CDR3 DNA is TGTGCCATCAGTGCGACGACGATAGGGACTGAAGCTTTCTTT. It is translated as CAISATTIGTEAFF.

The chain joins TRBV4-3 to TRBJ1-2, with TRBD1 as a possible D gene (5 bases). Germline loops: CDR1 LGHNA, CDR2 YSLEER. This CDR3 comprises 15 residues. V was trimmed by 1 base and J by 5 bases, leaving 14 bases between them. CDR3 nucleotide sequence: TGCGCCAGCAGCCAAGTGCCGGGTGGGGCTTATGGCTACACCTTC. Translating gives CASSQVPGGAYGYTF.

This chain joins TRBV30 and TRBJ2-5; 8 nucleotides align to TRBD2. CDR3 length equals 14 residues. Unmatched junction bases numbered 4, after V lost 3 bases and J lost 1 base. Germline assignment: CDR1 GTSNPN and CDR2 SVGIG (reference sequence). CDR3 nucleotides: TGTGCCTGGAGGGCGGGGGGAAGCCAAGAGACCCAGTACTTC. It translates to CAWRAGGSQETQYF.

This chain links TRBV11-2 with TRBJ1-5; D call uncertain. Trimming cost V 3 bases and J 5 bases, with 8 bases left between them. Germline V gene data show CDR1 as SGHAT and CDR2 as FQNNGV. This CDR3 has 13 amino acids. The CDR3 spells CASSLLRDQPQHF. The CDR3 nucleotides are TGTGCCAGCAGCTTGTTAAGAGATCAGCCCCAGCATTTT.

The chain has TRBV19 and TRBJ2-2; D possibly corresponds to TRBD2 (6 bases). Trimming removed 6 bases at V and 1 base at J, with 15 bases between. The CDR3 has 16 amino acids. Germline CDR1 LNHDA, CDR2 SQIVND (reference sequence). CDR3 loop: CASRSAEGLNTGELFF. The CDR3 nucleotides are TGTGCCAGTAGGAGTGCGGAGGGTCTGAACACCGGGGAGCTGTTTTTT.

The gene calls are TRBV29-1 and TRBJ1-2, with 10 bases that match TRBD1. V lost 5 bases and J lost 3; bases outside the gene matches: 9. CDR1 is SQVTM, CDR2 ANQGSEA, per germline. The length of the CDR3 is 15 residues. The CDR3 nucleotides are TGCAGCGTTAGCGACAGGGGGCTTGGGTACTATGGCTACACCTTC. It is translated as CSVSDRGLGYYGYTF.

This chain links TRBV25-1 with TRBJ2-5, with TRBD1 identical over 7 bases. Per the germline V gene, CDR1 is MGHDK and CDR2 is SYGVNS. The V segment lost 4 bases and the J segment 2 bases; nucleotides outside the gene matches: 10. The CDR3 covers 16 residues. The CDR3 sequence is CASSGSPGTAQETQYF. CDR3 nucleotide sequence: TGTGCCAGCAGTGGCTCCCCCGGGACAGCACAAGAGACCCAGTACTTC.

J is TRBJ1-4 and V is TRBV28; D gene uncertain. Trimming removed 3 bases at V and 8 bases at J, with 13 bases between. This CDR3 has 14 amino acids. CDR1 and CDR2 from the germline V gene are MDHEN and SYDVKM. DNA of the CDR3: TGTGCCAGCAGTTTCGGGGTTAAGGCGGAAAAACTGTTTTTT. This sequence encodes CASSFGVKAEKLFF.

This sequence joins TRBV11-2 and TRBJ2-1; D call uncertain. Germline V gene sequence: CDR1 SGHAT, CDR2 FQNNGV. Trimming removed 1 base at V and 2 bases at J, with 9 bases between. The CDR3 has 15 amino acids. CDR3 in amino acids: CASSLVAMAYNEQFF. The CDR3 nucleotides read TGTGCCAGCAGCTTAGTGGCCATGGCCTACAATGAGCAGTTCTTC.

The genes are TRBV25-1 and TRBJ1-2; no definite D call. The CDR3 spans 10 residues. V was clipped by 7 bases and J by 8 bases, with 8 bases between them. CDR1 and CDR2 from the germline V gene are MGHDK and SYGVNS. The CDR3 is CASIEGGYTF. Here the CDR3 DNA reads TGTGCCAGCATCGAAGGGGGCTACACCTTC.